One sample yielded the 20 T cell receptor beta chains listed below, sequenced in a study of blood T cell repertoires in COVID-19. Assay used: immunoSEQ multiplex PCR; TCRdb lists only in-frame clones, some missing. The table records some 190,000 clones, roughly 90% of them present only once. The material sequenced was peripheral blood. The receptors were gathered from a man aged 18 to 35 with active or convalescent COVID-19.

In this sample, this clone turned up once. The V call is TRBV14, the J call TRBJ1-6, with 7 bases fitting TRBD1. Germline V lookup: CDR1 SGHDN, CDR2 FVKESK. Unmatched junction bases numbered 7, after V lost 0 bases and J lost 8 bases. The CDR3 sequence is 16 residues long. The CDR3 bases are TGTGCCAGCAGCCAAGATTTTGGACAGGTTGATTCACCCCTCCACTTT. It codes for CASSQDFGQVDSPLHF.

V usage is TRBV5-4 and J usage is TRBJ2-1; 10 bases agree with TRBD2. There are 15 residues in the CDR3. Germline V gene lookup returns CDR1 SGHNT and CDR2 YYREEE (reference sequence). The V segment lost 3 bases and the J segment 9 bases; nucleotides outside the gene matches: 9. The CDR3 reads CASSSGLAGEGEQFF. The DNA of the CDR3 is TGTGCCAGCAGCTCGGGGCTAGCGGGGGAGGGTGAGCAGTTCTTC.

The V call is TRBV19, the J call TRBJ2-1; perhaps TRBD2 as D (7 bases). CDR1 and CDR2 from the germline V gene are LNHDA and SQIVND (reference sequence). V was cut by 1 base and J by 4 bases, with 14 bases left in between. CDR3 length: 16 residues. Written as DNA, the CDR3 is TGTGCCAGTAGTATAGGAGGGGGGGACCCTTACAATGAGCAGTTCTTC. This sequence encodes CASSIGGGDPYNEQFF.

The chain recombines TRBV2 with TRBJ1-5, with 7 positions matching TRBD1. The trim removed 6 bases at V and 10 bases at J, leaving 18 bases unmatched. This CDR3 comprises 16 residues. Germline values: CDR1 SNHLY, CDR2 FYNNEI. The DNA of the CDR3 is TGTGCCAGCAGCGCGTTCCAAAGGGGGCCCGAAGGACCCCAGCATTTT. Encoded protein: CASSAFQRGPEGPQHF.

The V call is TRBV19, the J call TRBJ2-1; the match to TRBD2 covers 9 bases. Germline values: CDR1 LNHDA, CDR2 SQIVND (reference sequence). This CDR3 has 16 amino acids. The V gene end was trimmed by 0 bases and the J gene end by 3 bases; junction bases not matched to a gene: 3. The CDR3 nucleotides are TGTGCCAGTAGTATAGAGACTAGCGGTGTCTACAATGAGCAGTTCTTC. Its translation is CASSIETSGVYNEQFF. Supplemented by reference TRBV19 and TRBJ2-1, the full variable domain reads DGGITQSPKYLFRKEGQNVTLSCEQNLNHDAMYWYRQDPGQGLRLIYYSQIVNDFQKGDIAEGYSVSREKKESFPLTVTSAQKNPTAFYLCASSIETSGVYNEQFFGPGTRLTVL.

The rearrangement links TRBV2 to TRBJ1-1, with a tentative D call TRBD1 (5 bases). CDR1 and CDR2 (germline): SNHLY, FYNNEI. This CDR3 spans 14 amino acids. V lost 6 bases and J 8 bases, leaving 19 bases between the germline ends. The CDR3 sequence is CASREQYSRTEAFF. The CDR3 coding sequence is TGTGCCAGCAGAGAACAGTATTCTAGGACAGAAGCTTTCTTT.

V is TRBV19 and J is TRBJ1-5; 9 nucleotides line up with TRBD1. The germline gives CDR1 LNHDA, CDR2 SQIVND (reference sequence). After removal of 6 bases from V and 0 bases from J, the junction contained 3 bases not matched to a gene. The CDR3 length is 15 residues. The CDR3 DNA is TGTGCCAGTAGCCCGACAGGGGGTAGCAATCAGCCCCAGCATTTT. Protein: CASSPTGGSNQPQHF.

The rearrangement uses TRBV9 and TRBJ1-4, with a weak D call TRBD1 (5 bases). Looked up from germline, CDR1 is SGDLS and CDR2 is YYNGEE. Deletions cut 4 bases from V and 0 bases from J, with 7 bases between. The CDR3 is 14 amino acids. The CDR3 sequence is CASSTGSTNEKLFF. CDR3 sequence (DNA): TGTGCCAGCAGCACAGGATCAACTAATGAAAAACTGTTTTTT.

The V call is TRBV6-6, the J call TRBJ1-5; 7 nucleotides match TRBD1. Germline assignment: CDR1 MNHNY and CDR2 SVGAGI (reference sequence). V shed 6 bases and J 3 bases; nucleotides not matched to a gene: 5. The CDR3 is 14 residues long. The CDR3 nucleotides are TGTGCCAGCAGCCGACAGGGCCACAATCAGCCCCAGCATTTT. Translating it yields CASSRQGHNQPQHF.

CDR3 in amino acids: CASSLPPNQPQHF. The DNA for the CDR3 is TGTGCCAGCAGTTTACCCCCGAATCAGCCCCAGCATTTT. The genes are TRBV12-3 or TRBV12-4 and TRBJ1-5, with unresolved D. V was cut by 2 bases and J by 4 bases, with 6 bases left in between. CDR3 length: 13 amino acids.

This clone was detected only once. The V call is TRBV30, the J call TRBJ2-2; D may be TRBD2 (6 bases). Germline CDR1 reads GTSNPN; CDR2 reads SVGIG (reference sequence). This CDR3 is 13 amino acids long. The V end was cut by 0 bases, the J end by 4 bases, with 6 bases between. The CDR3 DNA sequence: TGTGCCTGGAGTGTCGGGGGCACCGGGGAGCTGTTTTTT. This translates into CAWSVGGTGELFF. The full variable domain, completed using reference TRBV30 and TRBJ2-2, is SQTIHQWPATLVQPVGSPLSLECTVEGTSNPNLYWYRQAAGRGLQLLFYSVGIGQISSEVPQNLSASRPQDRQFILSSKKLLLSDSGFYLCAWSVGGTGELFFGEGSRLTVL.

The chain combines TRBV11-3 with TRBJ1-6; perhaps TRBD1 as D (5 bases). CDR3 length: 17 residues. Trimming stripped 1 base from V and 10 bases from J, with 20 bases between. Germline V gene data show CDR1 as SGHNT and CDR2 as YENEEA. CDR3 sequence reads: CASSLGSSGGNSSPLHF. The CDR3 bases are TGTGCCAGCAGCTTAGGATCTTCCGGGGGAAATAGCTCACCCCTCCACTTT.

V and J are TRBV5-6 and TRBJ1-1; weak D call: TRBD1 (6 bases). This CDR3 has 15 amino acids. Germline CDR1 SGHDT, CDR2 YYEEEE. V was trimmed by 6 bases and J by 1 base, leaving 16 bases between them. CDR3 sequence (DNA): TGTGCCAGCACGCGAACAGGGAGTAGGAACACTGAAGCTTTCTTT. This gives the protein CASTRTGSRNTEAFF. Filled out from reference TRBV5-6 and TRBJ1-1, the complete variable domain reads DAGVTQSPTHLIKTRGQQVTLRCSPKSGHDTVSWYQQALGQGPQFIFQYYEEEERQRGNFPDRFSGHQFPNYSSELNVNALLLGDSALYLCASTRTGSRNTEAFFGQGTRLTVV.

CDR3 residues: CASSLTSGGSGYTF. CDR3 nucleotide sequence: TGTGCCAGCAGTTTAACTTCAGGGGGCTCTGGCTACACCTTC. J is TRBJ1-2 and V is TRBV27; TRBD1 aligns across 8 bases. Germline CDR1 is MNHEY and CDR2 is SMNVEV (reference sequence). The CDR3 extends over 14 amino acids. J was trimmed by 7 bases and V by 2 bases; bases with no gene match: 6.

The chain employs TRBV5-4 and TRBJ1-1; 8 bases are a match to TRBD1. This CDR3 is built from 14 residues. V lost 3 bases to trimming and J lost 2 bases; unmatched junction nucleotides: 3. Germline CDR1 reads SGHNT; CDR2 reads YYREEE (reference sequence). The CDR3 nucleotides read TGTGCCAGCAGCTGGGACAGGTCTAACACTGAAGCTTTCTTT. It specifies CASSWDRSNTEAFF.

The chain employs TRBV6-2 or TRBV6-3 and TRBJ2-1; TRBD2 agrees at 10 bases. The CDR3 is 14 amino acids. V was pared by 2 bases and J by 9 bases, with 4 bases of the junction left unmatched. CDR1 MNHEY and CDR2 SVGEGT come from the germline V gene. Here the CDR3 DNA reads TGTGCCAGCAGTTACGGGCTAGCGGGAGCTGAGCAGTTCTTC. The encoded protein is CASSYGLAGAEQFF.

This clone has a handful of counts. The J gene is TRBJ2-7, the V gene TRBV6-5; a possible D gene is TRBD1 (5 bases). This CDR3 is 12 amino acids long. The germline V gene encodes CDR1 MNHEY and CDR2 SVGAGI. The V gene lost 5 bases and the J gene lost 7 bases, with 12 bases spanning the gap. This chain's CDR3 is CASSIQVREQYF. The CDR3 DNA follows: TGTGCCAGCAGTATACAGGTACGGGAGCAGTACTTC.

V usage is TRBV28 and J usage is TRBJ1-1; 8 bases map to TRBD1. The CDR3 runs 15 residues. V lost 5 bases to trimming and J lost 4 bases; unmatched junction nucleotides: 9. Germline V gene data show CDR1 as MDHEN and CDR2 as SYDVKM. The CDR3 DNA sequence: TGTGCCAGCAGTGACAGGGGCCCGCTAGTCACTGAAGCTTTCTTT. Encoded protein: CASSDRGPLVTEAFF. The full variable domain, in which reference TRBV28 and TRBJ1-1 provide the parts outside the CDR3, is DVKVTQSSRYLVKRTGEKVFLECVQDMDHENMFWYRQDPGLGLRLIYFSYDVKMKEKGDIPEGYSVSREKKERFSLILESASTNQTSMYLCASSDRGPLVTEAFFGQGTRLTVV.

The V gene is TRBV7-2, the J gene TRBJ2-5, with 9 bases fitting TRBD2. Germline V gives CDR1 SGHTA, CDR2 FQGNSA. The V segment lost 1 base and the J segment 4 bases; nucleotides outside the gene matches: 4. The CDR3 covers 15 residues. CDR3 DNA sequence: TGTGCCAGCAGCTTAGTGCGGCGGGGGGGAGAGACCCAGTACTTC. It yields the protein CASSLVRRGGETQYF. Complete variable domain (other parts from reference TRBV7-2 and TRBJ2-5): GAGVSQSPSNKVTEKGKDVELRCDPISGHTALYWYRQSLGQGLEFLIYFQGNSAPDKSGLPSDRFSAERTGGSVSTLTIQRTQQEDSAVYLCASSLVRRGGETQYFGPGTRLLVL.

V and J are TRBV21-1 and TRBJ2-1; TRBD2 was called by the table and not checked on the DNA. TRBV21-1 is a recognized pseudogene. The CDR3 is 17 amino acids. CDR3 bases: TGTGCCAGCAGCAAGCGGGAGCCACATTCGGGGTACAATGAGCAGTTCTTC. Protein: CASSKREPHSGYNEQFF.